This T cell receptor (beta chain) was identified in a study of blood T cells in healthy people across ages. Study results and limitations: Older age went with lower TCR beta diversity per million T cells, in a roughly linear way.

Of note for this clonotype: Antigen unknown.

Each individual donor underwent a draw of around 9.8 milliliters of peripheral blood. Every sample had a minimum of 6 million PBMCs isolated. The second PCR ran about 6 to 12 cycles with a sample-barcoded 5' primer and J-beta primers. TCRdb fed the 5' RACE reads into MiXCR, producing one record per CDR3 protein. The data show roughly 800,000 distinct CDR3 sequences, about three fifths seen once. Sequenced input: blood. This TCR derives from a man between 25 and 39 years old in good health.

The CDR3 DNA is TGCAGTGCTGGAAAAACAGGGGGACCCTACGAGCAGTACTTC. This gives the protein CSAGKTGGPYEQYF. J is TRBJ2-7 and V is TRBV20-1, with 8 bases fitting TRBD1. The CDR3 spans 14 residues. CDR1 is DFQATT and CDR2 is SNEGSKA in the germline V gene (reference sequence). The junction had 8 bases not matched to a gene; V was cut back by 5 bases and J by 2 bases.